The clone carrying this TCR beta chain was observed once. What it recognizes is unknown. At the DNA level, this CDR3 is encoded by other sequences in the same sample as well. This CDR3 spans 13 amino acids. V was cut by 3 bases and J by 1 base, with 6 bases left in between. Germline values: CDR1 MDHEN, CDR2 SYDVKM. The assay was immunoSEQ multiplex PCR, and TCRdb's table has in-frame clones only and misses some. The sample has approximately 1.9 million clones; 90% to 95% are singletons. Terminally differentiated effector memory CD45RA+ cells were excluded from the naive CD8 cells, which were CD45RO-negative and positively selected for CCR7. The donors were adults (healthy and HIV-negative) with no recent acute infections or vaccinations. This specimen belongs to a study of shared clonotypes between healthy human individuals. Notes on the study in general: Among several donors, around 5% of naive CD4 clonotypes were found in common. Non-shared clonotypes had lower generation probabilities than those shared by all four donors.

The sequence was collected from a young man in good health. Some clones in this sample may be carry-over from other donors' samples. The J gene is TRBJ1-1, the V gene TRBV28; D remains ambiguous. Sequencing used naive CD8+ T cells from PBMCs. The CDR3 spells CASSFAANTEAFF. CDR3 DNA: TGTGCCAGCAGTTTTGCGGCGAACACTGAAGCTTTCTTT.